A single sample gave rise to the 30 T cell receptor beta chains below, sequenced in a study of blood T cells in healthy people across ages. The use of a sample-barcoded 5' primer and a J-beta primer mix characterized a second PCR of about 7 to 12 cycles. Each CDR3 protein is one row after TCRdb ran MiXCR on the 5' RACE reads. This table holds over 750,000 distinct CDR3 sequences, 25% found once. These data were likewise used in another study, on T cells of mothers and their children.

The sequenced sample consisted of blood. The source of these receptors is a boy between 10 and 17 years old in good health.

This clonotype was observed a few times. V usage is TRBV28 and J usage is TRBJ2-6; D not resolved. Deletions cut 5 bases from V and 0 bases from J, with 14 bases between. Germline CDR1 and CDR2: MDHEN and SYDVKM. This CDR3 comprises 17 residues. CDR3 sequence: CASSPFRTLSGANVLTF. The CDR3 DNA follows: TGTGCCAGCAGTCCGTTTAGGACCCTCTCTGGGGCCAACGTCCTGACTTTC. Supplemented by reference TRBV28 and TRBJ2-6, the full variable domain reads DVKVTQSSRYLVKRTGEKVFLECVQDMDHENMFWYRQDPGLGLRLIYFSYDVKMKEKGDIPEGYSVSREKKERFSLILESASTNQTSMYLCASSPFRTLSGANVLTFGAGSRLTVL.

This clonotype was observed a handful of times. The chain uses TRBV27 and TRBJ1-5; TRBD1 aligns across 8 bases. Looked up from germline, CDR1 is MNHEY and CDR2 is SMNVEV (reference sequence). After removal of 6 bases from V and 2 bases from J, the junction contained 6 bases not matched to a gene. The CDR3 spans 15 residues. DNA for the CDR3: TGTGCCAGCAGCCCCCAGGGGGCTGGCAATCAGCCCCAGCATTTT. Residues: CASSPQGAGNQPQHF.

This clonotype has only a few counts. J is TRBJ2-5 and V is TRBV11-2, with no clear D. The better agreement between TRBJ2-7 and the DNA end casts doubt on the J call. The CDR3 totals 16 residues. Germline CDR1 and CDR2: SGHAT and FQNNGV. In DNA form, the CDR3 reads TGTGCCAGCAGCCCGCTTCGGCGCTCCAGCTCCTACGAGCAGTACTTC. This sequence encodes CASSPLRRSSSYEQYF.

This clonotype was seen a few times. One end of the junction does not line up with germline, which may come from a read error. The J gene is TRBJ1-1, the V gene TRBV29-1; TRBD1 agrees at 7 bases. CDR1 and CDR2 (germline): SQVTM, ANQGSEA. The length of the CDR3 is 12 residues. CDR3: CSVGQGFTEAFF. The CDR3 region has the DNA TGCAGCGTTGGACAGGGTTTCACTGAAGCCTTCTTT.

The rearrangement links TRBV2 to TRBJ2-2; TRBD1 or TRBD2 may be the D gene (6 bases each). The CDR3 covers 16 residues. The germline V gene encodes CDR1 SNHLY and CDR2 FYNNEI. V was trimmed by 2 bases and J by 4 bases, leaving 14 bases between them. The CDR3 loop reads CASSESNRGPTGELFF. In DNA form, the CDR3 reads TGTGCCAGCAGTGAATCTAACCGGGGGCCCACCGGGGAGCTGTTTTTT.

The gene calls are TRBV7-9 and TRBJ2-5; TRBD2 agrees at 9 bases. CDR1 SEHNR and CDR2 FQNEAQ come from the germline V gene (reference sequence). The CDR3 runs to 17 residues. J lost 0 bases, V lost 1 base, and 6 bases had no gene match. The CDR3 spells CASSLESLAGYQETQYF. The CDR3 nucleotides are TGTGCCAGCAGCTTAGAGTCGCTAGCGGGGTACCAAGAGACCCAGTACTTC.

V gene TRBV7-8 combines with J gene TRBJ1-6; 12 bases fit TRBD1. The CDR3 contains 17 residues. Germline assignment: CDR1 SGHVS and CDR2 FQNEAQ. Germline trimming cut 5 bases from V and 7 bases from J; bases unmatched to any gene: 9. The CDR3 here is CASSPGTGGFRNSPLHF. The CDR3 DNA reads as TGTGCCAGCAGCCCAGGGACAGGGGGCTTTAGGAATTCACCCCTCCACTTT.

This clonotype was seen repeatedly, ten times or more. This rearrangement joins TRBV7-9 to TRBJ2-5, with D uncertain. The V end lost 1 base, the J end lost 4 bases, and 7 bases lay between the germline ends. The CDR3 sequence is 13 residues long. Germline V gives CDR1 SEHNR, CDR2 FQNEAQ (reference sequence). Here the CDR3 DNA reads TGTGCCAGCAGCTTAGACTGGCGAGAGACCCAGTACTTC. Its translation: CASSLDWRETQYF. The full variable domain, rest sourced from reference TRBV7-9 and TRBJ2-5, is DTGVSQNPRHKITKRGQNVTFRCDPISEHNRLYWYRQTLGQGPEFLTYFQNEAQLEKSRLLSDRFSAERPKGSFSTLEIQRTEQGDSAMYLCASSLDWRETQYFGPGTRLLVL.

This clonotype has a handful of counts. The chain employs TRBV12-5 and TRBJ2-5, with D unresolved. The J call may be wrong; the DNA end is better matched by TRBJ2-7. The CDR3 loop spans 14 amino acids. Germline V gene data show CDR1 as LGHNT and CDR2 as FRNRAP. The CDR3 reads CASGLGTYTYEQYF. For the CDR3, the DNA is TGTGCTAGTGGTTTGGGTACATATACCTACGAGCAGTACTTC.

The rearrangement joins TRBV14 to TRBJ2-1, with 9 bases lining up with TRBD2. With V trimmed by 0 bases and J by 0 bases, 3 bases remained unmatched. In germline, CDR1 is SGHDN, CDR2 FVKESK. This CDR3 spans 17 amino acids. This CDR3 is CASSQDLSGSSYNEQFF. In nucleotides, the CDR3 is TGTGCCAGCAGCCAAGATCTTAGCGGGAGCTCCTACAATGAGCAGTTCTTC. Using reference TRBV14 and TRBJ2-1 for the parts outside the CDR3, the full variable domain is EAGVTQFPSHSVIEKGQTVTLRCDPISGHDNLYWYRRVMGKEIKFLLHFVKESKQDESGMPNNRFLAERTGGTYSTLKVQPAELEDSGVYFCASSQDLSGSSYNEQFFGPGTRLTVL.

The chain employs TRBV9 and TRBJ2-3; possibly TRBD2 for D (7 bases). Germline CDR1 and CDR2: SGDLS and YYNGEE. V lost 3 bases and J 2 bases, leaving 13 bases between the germline ends. The CDR3 is 15 residues long. The DNA for the CDR3 is TGTGCCAGCAGCGACCGGGGGGCCGTCACAGATACGCAGTATTTT. It encodes CASSDRGAVTDTQYF.

Turning to this clonotype: A junction end diverges from the germline sequence, so it may reflect a read error. The CDR3 DNA sequence: TGTGCTAGCAGCTTAGAAGAGGGTGGGACCCAAGAGACCCAGTACTTC. Translation gives CASSLEEGGTQETQYF. The rearrangement links TRBV7-7 to TRBJ2-5, with D possibly being TRBD1 or TRBD2 (5 bases each). Germline V gene data show CDR1 as SSHAT and CDR2 as FNYEAQ (reference sequence). The CDR3 loop spans 16 amino acids.

The rearrangement uses TRBV7-3 and TRBJ2-5; 8 bases fit TRBD2. The end of the DNA fits TRBJ2-7 better, so the J call may be wrong. The CDR3 sequence is 16 residues long. The germline V gene encodes CDR1 SGHTA and CDR2 FQGTGA. In DNA, the CDR3 is TGTGCCAGCAGCTTAAAATTTAAGCGGGAGCTTGCCGAGCAGTACTTC. It translates to CASSLKFKRELAEQYF.

With respect to this clonotype: A junction end diverges from the germline sequence, so it may reflect a read error. The V call is TRBV15, the J call TRBJ2-7, with D possibly TRBD1 on 6 matching bases. Looked up from germline, CDR1 is LNHNV and CDR2 is YYDKDF (reference sequence). This CDR3 is 15 amino acids long. CDR3 region: CATSRDRGSSYKQYF. In DNA, the CDR3 is TGTGCCACCAGCAGAGACAGGGGCAGCTCCTACAAGCAGTACTTC.

The genes are TRBV6-5 and TRBJ2-1; either TRBD1 or TRBD2 may fit D (5 bases each). The CDR3 sequence is 13 residues long. Trimming took 7 bases from V and 11 from J, leaving 18 bases between them. Germline V gene data show CDR1 as MNHEY and CDR2 as SVGAGI. The CDR3 DNA is TGTGCCAGCACCCAAGGGACGGCCACTAAGCAGTTCTTC. Protein product: CASTQGTATKQFF.

This clonotype was seen a handful of times. The chain carries TRBV28 and TRBJ2-2; 8 bases are shared with TRBD1. The CDR3 is 18 residues long. CDR1 and CDR2 from the germline V gene are MDHEN and SYDVKM. The ends lost 5 bases at V and 0 bases at J; junction bases unmatched: 11. The DNA for the CDR3 is TGTGCCAGCAGTCTCCGAGAGTGGACAGGGACGAACACCGGGGAGCTGTTTTTT. Its protein product is CASSLREWTGTNTGELFF.

The CDR3 DNA reads as TGCAGCGCCAACGGACAGGGGCTATGGGAGACCCAGTACTTC. This translates into CSANGQGLWETQYF. The genes are TRBV29-1 and TRBJ2-5; 9 positions match TRBD1. This CDR3 contains 14 residues. Trimming at V came to 7 bases and at J to 5 bases, leaving 11 bases not matched to a gene. Germline V CDR1 and CDR2: SQVTM, ANQGSEA.

The V and J genes are TRBV20-1 and TRBJ2-7; D possibly corresponds to TRBD1 (6 bases). The CDR3 has 13 amino acids. Trimming removed 3 bases from V and 1 base from J, with 10 bases in between. Germline-derived CDR1 and CDR2 are DFQATT and SNEGSKA (reference sequence). CDR3 bases: TGCAGTGCTAGTGGGGGCCGGTCCTACGAGCAGTACTTC. Encoded protein: CSASGGRSYEQYF.

The V call is TRBV7-2, the J call TRBJ2-6; the D is unclear. From germline, CDR1 is SGHTA and CDR2 FQGNSA. CDR3 length equals 12 residues. Trimming stripped 6 bases from V and 2 bases from J, with 2 bases between. CDR3 DNA: TGTGCCAGCAGGCCTGGGGCCAACGTCCTGACTTTC. Translated: CASRPGANVLTF.

This clonotype was found a few times. CDR3: CASNSLGQPQHF. The CDR3 coding sequence is TGTGCCAGCAATAGCTTGGGTCAGCCCCAGCATTTT. The rearrangement uses TRBV7-2 and TRBJ1-5; D unresolved. CDR1 and CDR2 (germline): SGHTA, FQGNSA. Trimming removed 7 bases at V and 6 bases at J, with 10 bases between. The CDR3 has 12 residues.

This chain joins TRBV7-9 and TRBJ2-5; TRBD1 is a possible D gene (6 bases). Per the germline V gene, CDR1 is SEHNR and CDR2 is FQNEAQ (reference sequence). Trimming removed 2 bases at V and 5 bases at J, with 12 bases between. The CDR3 contains 14 residues. CDR3 nucleotide sequence: TGTGCCAGCAGCTTAAACAGGGACCGGGAGACCCAGTACTTC. Protein: CASSLNRDRETQYF.

This clonotype has a handful of counts. This chain links TRBV4-1 with TRBJ2-5; D might be TRBD1 or TRBD2, each matching 9 bases. The better agreement between TRBJ2-7 and the DNA end casts doubt on the J call. The germline gives CDR1 MGHRA, CDR2 YSYEKL. This CDR3 region has 19 residues. The CDR3: CASSLRTGATAGGSYEQYF. The CDR3 region has the DNA TGCGCCAGCAGCCTCCGGACAGGGGCCACAGCGGGAGGATCCTACGAGCAGTACTTC.

This clonotype was picked up a small number of times. The chain uses TRBV7-2 and TRBJ1-2; D unclear. V was trimmed by 6 bases and J by 6 bases, leaving 17 bases between them. This CDR3 contains 14 residues. CDR1 and CDR2 from the germline V gene are SGHTA and FQGNSA. The CDR3 sequence: CASSYIPRSNGYTF. The CDR3 nucleotides read TGTGCCAGCAGTTACATACCCCGGTCGAATGGCTACACCTTC.

V and J are TRBV6-2 or TRBV6-3 and TRBJ2-1, with TRBD2 matching over 13 bases. Germline CDR1 MNHEY, CDR2 SVGEGT. CDR3 length equals 20 residues. V lost 0 bases, J lost 1 base, and 9 bases stayed unmatched. The CDR3 DNA sequence: TGTGCCAGCAGTTACTCAGGACTAGCGGGAGATTGGACTTCCTACAATGAGCAGTTCTTC. It is translated as CASSYSGLAGDWTSYNEQFF.

The chain recombines TRBV6-2 or TRBV6-3 with TRBJ2-3; 9 bases are a match to TRBD1. Trimming cost V 1 base and J 5 bases; bases outside gene matches: 4. Germline CDR1 and CDR2: MNHEY and SVGEGT. The CDR3 runs to 15 residues. CDR3 sequence: CASSYWDRDQDTQYF. In DNA, the CDR3 is TGTGCCAGCAGTTACTGGGACAGGGATCAAGATACGCAGTATTTT.

This clonotype appeared a single time. The J gene is TRBJ2-1, the V gene TRBV7-3; D ambiguous. The CDR3 is 15 residues long. Germline CDR1 and CDR2: SGHTA and FQGTGA. Trimming left V 1 base short and J 4 bases short, with 11 bases between. CDR3 sequence reads: CASSLIPGPYNEQFF. The CDR3 DNA follows: TGTGCCAGCAGCTTAATTCCCGGGCCATACAATGAGCAGTTCTTC.

V usage is TRBV7-2 and J usage is TRBJ2-5; the match to TRBD2 covers 11 bases. V trimming: 5 bases; J trimming: 11 bases; junction bases outside the gene matches: 13. The CDR3 runs 15 residues. Germline CDR1 SGHTA, CDR2 FQGNSA. In DNA, the CDR3 is TGTGCCAGCAGCAAAGCGGGACTAGCGGCCGAGGAGCAGTACTTC. Translated, it gives CASSKAGLAAEEQYF.

The genes are TRBV4-1 and TRBJ2-1; 8 bases map to TRBD2. This CDR3 comprises 13 residues. CDR1 is MGHRA, CDR2 YSYEKL, per germline. Trimming at V came to 4 bases and at J to 6 bases, leaving 2 bases not matched to a gene. In DNA form, the CDR3 reads TGCGCCAGCAGCCCCGGGACTAGCAATGAGCAGTTCTTC. This encodes CASSPGTSNEQFF.

There are a few counts of this clonotype. This chain connects TRBV29-1 to TRBJ2-3, with unresolved D. Germline V gene data show CDR1 as SQVTM and CDR2 as ANQGSEA. The CDR3 contains 13 residues. The DNA for the CDR3 is TGCACCTCCGTAGCAGTGGTCGCAGATACGCAGTATTTT. Encoded protein: CTSVAVVADTQYF.

The rearrangement links TRBV12-3 or TRBV12-4 to TRBJ2-5; 11 positions match TRBD2. The CDR3 has 16 amino acids. Unmatched junction bases numbered 8, after V lost 3 bases and J lost 5 bases. The CDR3 DNA sequence: TGTGCCAGCAGTTTTAGGCTAGCGGGAGGAGAGGAGACCCAGTACTTC. It yields the protein CASSFRLAGGEETQYF.